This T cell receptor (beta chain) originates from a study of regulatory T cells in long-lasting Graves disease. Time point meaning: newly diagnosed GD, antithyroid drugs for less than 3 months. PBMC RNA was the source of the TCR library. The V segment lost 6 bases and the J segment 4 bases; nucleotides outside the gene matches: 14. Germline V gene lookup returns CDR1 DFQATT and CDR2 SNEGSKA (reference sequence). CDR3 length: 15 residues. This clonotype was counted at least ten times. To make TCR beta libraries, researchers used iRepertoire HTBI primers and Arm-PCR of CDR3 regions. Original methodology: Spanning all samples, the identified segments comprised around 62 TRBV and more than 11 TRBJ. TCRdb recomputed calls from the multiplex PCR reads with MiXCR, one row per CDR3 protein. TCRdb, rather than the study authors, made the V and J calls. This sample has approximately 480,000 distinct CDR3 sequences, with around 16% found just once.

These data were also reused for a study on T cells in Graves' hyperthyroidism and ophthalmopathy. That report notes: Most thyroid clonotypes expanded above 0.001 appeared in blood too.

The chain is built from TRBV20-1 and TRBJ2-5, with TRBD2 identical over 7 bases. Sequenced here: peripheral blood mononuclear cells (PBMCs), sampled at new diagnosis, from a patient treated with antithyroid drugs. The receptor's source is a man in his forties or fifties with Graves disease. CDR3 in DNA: TGCAGTGCCCACCAGCCTGGCGGGAGTGGAGAGACCCAGTACTTC. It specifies CSAHQPGGSGETQYF.